This note documents a single T cell receptor beta chain sequence. Its cognate antigen is unknown. Bulk TCR libraries used previously described methods and listed TCR primers. MiXCR, run by TCRdb on the PCR reads, gives a single entry per CDR3 protein. The sample has about 500,000 distinct CDR3 sequences; roughly 24% are singletons. These data are taken from a study of molecular identifiers for immune sequencing clone quantification. CDR1 and CDR2 (germline): MDHEN, SYDVKM. Unmatched junction bases numbered 6, after V lost 6 bases and J lost 8 bases. The CDR3 has 15 residues. Whole-study results and caveats: Shared barcodes on identical TCR molecules could underestimate the sizes of highly expanded clones.

The chain joins TRBV28 to TRBJ2-1; 14 bases are shared with TRBD2. The sequencing sample was made of naive CD8+ T cells from blood, with Jurkat cell RNA spiked in. The sample's subset: FACS-sorted CD8+CD4-CCR7+CD45RA+ naive T cells. This receptor was obtained from a human donor in good health. Some libraries in this study had Jurkat cell RNA spiked in. The CDR3 nucleotides read TGTGCCAGCAGCCCTGGACTAGCGGGAGGCGATGAGCAGTTCTTC. Protein: CASSPGLAGGDEQFF.